The source of this T cell receptor beta chain is a study of regulatory T cells in long-lasting Graves disease. Study observations and caveats: Peripheral blood, not thyroid tissue, was the sole material studied. Those with persistent disease had in common more public clonotypes (roughly 3,000) than new patients (roughly 930).

The germline gives CDR1 ENHRY, CDR2 SYGVKD. Trimming stripped 2 bases from V and 6 bases from J, with 17 bases between. This CDR3 spans 16 amino acids. Remarks on this clonotype: The target antigen is unknown.

Noted time point: persistent/refractory GD, antithyroid drugs over 5 years with positive TRAb. The TCR library used RNA extracted from PBMCs. In each case, Graves' disease was diagnosed per American Thyroid Association guidelines. Researchers made TCR beta libraries by using iRepertoire HTBI primers and running Arm-PCR on CDR3 regions. TCRdb re-derived calls from the multiplex PCR reads in MiXCR, one entry per CDR3 protein. This table holds 500,000 to 700,000 distinct CDR3 sequences, 25% to 35% found once. The gene calls are TRBV10-3 and TRBJ2-1, with D possibly TRBD1 on 5 matching bases. The source of this sequence is a female donor with Graves disease. The sequenced sample was peripheral blood mononuclear cells (PBMCs), obtained when the disease was refractory, from a patient treated with antithyroid drugs. The CDR3 coding sequence is TGTGCCATCAGTGAGCTCCGAGACAGCCCGGGCAATGAGCAGTTCTTC. It is translated as CAISELRDSPGNEQFF.